One and the same sample provided the 32 T cell receptor beta chains below, sequenced in a study of OX40 agonist ivuxolimab in advanced cancers. TCRdb's table, derived via immunoSEQ multiplex PCR, lists solely in-frame clones and lacks some. The sample gives about 100,000 clones, less than 95% of which show up once; 0.31% is in the top ten. The specimen was CD4+ or CD8+ T cells sorted from blood, collected in a trial of the OX40 agonist ivuxolimab. The receptors stem from an adult with an advanced solid tumor such as melanoma, head and neck, liver or kidney cancer.

The chain couples TRBV29-1 to TRBJ1-1; D unclear. CDR1 is SQVTM and CDR2 is ANQGSEA in the germline V gene. This CDR3 has 14 residues. V lost 6 bases to trimming and J lost 1 base, with 15 bases between them. CDR3 amino acids: CSVANPKGNTEAFF. The DNA of the CDR3 is TGCAGCGTCGCTAACCCGAAGGGGAACACTGAAGCTTTCTTT.

With regard to this clone: Other nucleotide sequences from this sample produce the same CDR3. V and J are TRBV18 and TRBJ2-3; D not resolved. Trimming removed 1 base from V and 1 base from J, with 3 bases in between. In germline, CDR1 is KGHSH, CDR2 LQKENI. CDR3 length: 13 amino acids. The CDR3 sequence is CASSPQGTDTQYF. CDR3 DNA sequence: TGTGCCAGCTCACCACAGGGCACAGATACGCAGTATTTT.

V is TRBV7-3 and J is TRBJ2-1; the D is unclear. The CDR3 spans 14 residues. CDR1 is SGHTA, CDR2 FQGTGA, per germline. V lost 6 bases to trimming and J lost 5 bases, with 14 bases between them. As DNA, the CDR3 is TGTGCCAGCAGGCCTGGGTCACAGCACAATGAGCAGTTCTTC. Translation gives CASRPGSQHNEQFF.

The chain joins TRBV6-5 to TRBJ2-3, with D maybe TRBD1 (6 bases). From germline, CDR1 is MNHEY and CDR2 SVGAGI. This CDR3 region has 14 residues. The V end was cut by 6 bases, the J end by 5 bases, with 15 bases between. The CDR3 sequence is CASRTGFFGDTQYF. Here the CDR3 DNA reads TGTGCCAGCAGGACAGGTTTCTTCGGAGATACGCAGTATTTT.

The chain combines TRBV28 with TRBJ2-7, with D perhaps matching TRBD1 (6 bases). Trimming removed 7 bases from V and 2 bases from J, with 15 bases in between. CDR3 length equals 14 residues. Germline V CDR1 and CDR2: MDHEN, SYDVKM. The CDR3 DNA reads as TGTGCCAGCACTTTCCAGGGGACGACCTACGAGCAGTACTTC. Amino acid sequence: CASTFQGTTYEQYF.

This sequence joins TRBV11-3 and TRBJ2-2; D ambiguous. Trimming stripped 5 bases from V and 2 bases from J, with 6 bases between. Germline V gives CDR1 SGHNT, CDR2 YENEEA. The CDR3 runs 13 residues. This CDR3 is CASSPLNTGELFF. CDR3 DNA: TGTGCCAGCAGCCCCCTTAACACCGGGGAGCTGTTTTTT.

In the case of this clone: At one of its ends the junction is not consistent with the germline gene, which may arise from a read error. This chain uses TRBV7-2 with TRBJ1-5; D unresolved. Germline CDR1 and CDR2: SGHTA and FQGNSA. CDR3 size: 12 residues. CDR3 nucleotides: TGTGCCAGCAACTTACCCGGTACGCCCCAGCATTTT. It encodes CASNLPGTPQHF.

This clone was recorded once. This chain uses TRBV19 with TRBJ2-4, with 8 bases identical to TRBD2. This CDR3 region has 14 residues. Germline loops: CDR1 LNHDA, CDR2 SQIVND (reference sequence). J lost 10 bases, V lost 11 bases, and 16 bases had no gene match. The CDR3, as DNA: TGTGCCTCTACCCAGGCTAGCGGGTTACAGATTCAGTACTTC. Translation gives CASTQASGLQIQYF.

The gene calls are TRBV5-1 and TRBJ2-3, with 14 nucleotides matching TRBD2. The CDR3 has 16 residues. Trimming at V came to 5 bases and at J to 6 bases, leaving 8 bases not matched to a gene. The V gene's germline CDR1 is SGHRS and CDR2 YFSETQ. CDR3 nucleotides: TGCGCCAGCAGTCCGGGACTAGCGGGAGCGGGGGATACGCAGTATTTT. Translating it yields CASSPGLAGAGDTQYF.

The V call is TRBV7-8, the J call TRBJ2-7, with 15 bases fitting TRBD2. With 1 base clipped from V and 7 bases from J, the junction kept 11 bases outside the gene matches. This CDR3 spans 18 amino acids. Germline V gene lookup returns CDR1 SGHVS and CDR2 FQNEAQ. CDR3 region: CASSLGTSGRAFREEQYF. CDR3 bases: TGTGCCAGCAGCTTAGGGACTAGCGGGAGGGCCTTCCGAGAGGAGCAGTACTTC.

The V call is TRBV9, the J call TRBJ2-1; D ambiguous. The CDR3 covers 13 residues. V lost 0 bases, J lost 9 bases, and 10 bases lay in between. Germline CDR1 is SGDLS and CDR2 is YYNGEE. This CDR3 reads CASSVGPPREQFF. The CDR3 DNA is TGTGCCAGCAGCGTAGGTCCACCCCGTGAGCAGTTCTTC.

This chain uses TRBV25-1 with TRBJ2-1, with D possibly matching TRBD2 (5 bases). V was pared by 9 bases and J by 6 bases, with 15 bases between. This CDR3 spans 13 amino acids. The V gene's germline CDR1 is MGHDK and CDR2 SYGVNS. As DNA, the CDR3 is TGTGCCAGTCTTGGGCGGGCAGCCAATGAGCAGTTCTTC. Translating gives CASLGRAANEQFF.

The chain employs TRBV7-6 and TRBJ2-1; the match to TRBD1 covers 10 bases. The CDR3 is 14 amino acids. The V segment lost 5 bases and the J segment 5 bases; nucleotides outside the gene matches: 3. CDR1 and CDR2 from the germline V gene are SGHVS and FNYEAQ. CDR3 protein: CASSRQGANNEQFF. CDR3 nucleotide sequence: TGTGCCAGCAGCCGACAGGGGGCAAACAATGAGCAGTTCTTC.

The V and J genes are TRBV9 and TRBJ2-5; 8 positions match TRBD1. Germline V gene data show CDR1 as SGDLS and CDR2 as YYNGEE. V dropped 4 bases and J dropped 4; count of bases not matched to a gene: 9. The CDR3 runs 15 residues. CDR3 nucleotides: TGTGCCAGCAGCCCCAATCCAGGGGGCGGAGAGACCCAGTACTTC. Its protein product is CASSPNPGGGETQYF.

This rearrangement joins TRBV29-1 to TRBJ2-1; D is possibly TRBD2 (6 bases). In germline, CDR1 is SQVTM, CDR2 ANQGSEA. V lost 7 bases and J 10 bases, leaving 11 bases between the germline ends. This CDR3 spans 10 amino acids. CDR3 sequence (DNA): TGCAGCGCCCGGGACTCCGAGCAGTTCTTC. Amino acids: CSARDSEQFF.

This clone has a single count. The chain carries TRBV7-3 and TRBJ2-1; 10 nucleotides match TRBD2. This CDR3 is 15 amino acids long. The trim removed 1 base at V and 6 bases at J, leaving 3 bases unmatched. Germline V lookup: CDR1 SGHTA, CDR2 FQGTGA. CDR3 amino acids: CASSLILAGVNEQFF. CDR3 DNA sequence: TGTGCCAGCAGCTTAATCCTAGCGGGAGTCAATGAGCAGTTCTTC. The variable domain in full, with the rest retrieved from reference TRBV7-3 and TRBJ2-1, is GAGVSQTPSNKVTEKGKYVELRCDPISGHTALYWYRQSLGQGPEFLIYFQGTGAADDSGLPNDRFFAVRPEGSVSTLKIQRTERGDSAVYLCASSLILAGVNEQFFGPGTRLTVL.

This chain links TRBV2 with TRBJ2-4; D possibly corresponds to TRBD2 (6 bases). The CDR3 loop spans 14 amino acids. Germline values: CDR1 SNHLY, CDR2 FYNNEI. V was shortened by 6 bases and J by 9 bases, with 18 bases between the two germline ends. CDR3 loop: CASSLDGLGGIQYF. The DNA for the CDR3 is TGTGCCAGCAGCCTGGACGGGTTGGGGGGCATTCAGTACTTC. The full variable domain, in which reference TRBV2 and TRBJ2-4 provide the parts outside the CDR3, is EPEVTQTPSHQVTQMGQEVILRCVPISNHLYFYWYRQILGQKVEFLVSFYNNEISEKSEIFDDQFSVERPDGSNFTLKIRSTKLEDSAMYFCASSLDGLGGIQYFGAGTRLSVL.

The chain uses TRBV5-4 and TRBJ2-7, with D tentatively TRBD2 (6 bases). Trimming pared 5 bases from V and 5 bases from J, leaving 20 bases between. Germline CDR1 SGHNT, CDR2 YYREEE (reference sequence). The CDR3 runs 15 residues. CDR3 sequence: CASSWERRGQNEQYF. The DNA of the CDR3 is TGTGCCAGCAGTTGGGAGCGGAGGGGTCAGAACGAGCAGTACTTC. The variable domain in full, with the rest retrieved from reference TRBV5-4 and TRBJ2-7, is ETGVTQSPTHLIKTRGQQVTLRCSSQSGHNTVSWYQQALGQGPQFIFQYYREEENGRGNFPPRFSGLQFPNYSSELNVNALELDDSALYLCASSWERRGQNEQYFGPGTRLTVT.

This clone was seen a handful of times. The chain couples TRBV19 to TRBJ1-2; TRBD1 matches at 7 bases. The V gene's germline CDR1 is LNHDA and CDR2 SQIVND (reference sequence). V lost 3 bases to trimming and J lost 8 bases; unmatched junction nucleotides: 3. The CDR3 sequence is 12 residues long. The CDR3 loop is CASSMRTGGYTF. DNA of the CDR3: TGTGCCAGTAGTATGAGGACAGGCGGCTACACCTTC.

This chain uses TRBV2 with TRBJ1-5; D gene ambiguous. Trimming cost V 4 bases and J 5 bases, with 9 bases left between them. Per germline, CDR1 SNHLY and CDR2 FYNNEI. The CDR3 consists of 13 residues. CDR3 DNA sequence: TGTGCCAGCAGTGGACACACTGATCAGCCCCAGCATTTT. It yields the protein CASSGHTDQPQHF.

V is TRBV7-2 and J is TRBJ1-2, with TRBD1 as a possible D gene (6 bases). V was pared by 4 bases and J by 3 bases, with 12 bases between. CDR1 and CDR2 from the germline V gene are SGHTA and FQGNSA. The CDR3 sequence is 14 residues long. This CDR3 is CASSSPHRDYGYTF. The CDR3 DNA reads TGTGCCAGCAGCTCCCCCCACAGGGACTATGGCTACACCTTC.

CDR3: CASSQGQSHEQYF. The CDR3 DNA follows: TGTGCCAGCAGCCAGGGACAGAGCCACGAGCAGTACTTC. This chain uses TRBV5-4 with TRBJ2-7, with TRBD1 matching 7 bases. This CDR3 has 13 residues. Germline V lookup: CDR1 SGHNT, CDR2 YYREEE (reference sequence). V was clipped by 4 bases and J by 5 bases; unmatched bases: 6.

This rearrangement joins TRBV14 to TRBJ2-1; 10 bases are shared with TRBD2. V lost 6 bases to trimming and J lost 0 bases; unmatched junction nucleotides: 5. From germline, CDR1 is SGHDN and CDR2 FVKESK. The CDR3 has 16 residues. The CDR3 protein is CASSLLAGVSYNEQFF. In nucleotides, the CDR3 is TGTGCCAGCAGTCTCCTAGCGGGAGTCTCCTACAATGAGCAGTTCTTC.

V is TRBV5-4 and J is TRBJ1-4, with a weak D call TRBD1 (5 bases). This CDR3 contains 15 residues. CDR1 is SGHNT and CDR2 is YYREEE in the germline V gene (reference sequence). V shed 2 bases and J shed 2 bases, with 10 bases lying between them. DNA for the CDR3: TGTGCCAGCAGCTTAGACAGTCGCACTAATGAAAAACTGTTTTTT. This encodes CASSLDSRTNEKLFF.

The J gene is TRBJ1-5, the V gene TRBV18; D perhaps matches TRBD1 (5 bases). This CDR3 is built from 14 residues. The V gene lost 3 bases and the J gene lost 5 bases, with 11 bases spanning the gap. CDR1 is KGHSH and CDR2 is LQKENI in the germline V gene. CDR3: CASSPGTKDQPQHF. The CDR3 DNA reads as TGTGCCAGCTCACCTGGGACCAAGGATCAGCCCCAGCATTTT.

The count of this clone is one. The rearrangement links TRBV5-1 to TRBJ2-3; 8 bases are a match to TRBD2. Germline V gene lookup returns CDR1 SGHRS and CDR2 YFSETQ. This CDR3 is built from 13 residues. The V segment lost 7 bases and the J segment 3 bases; nucleotides outside the gene matches: 4. CDR3 sequence reads: CASREGRTDTQYF. The CDR3 DNA sequence: TGCGCCAGCCGGGAGGGAAGGACAGATACGCAGTATTTT.

The chain links TRBV7-2 to TRBJ2-3; 8 nucleotides line up with TRBD2. Trimming removed 0 bases from V and 1 base from J; junction bases left unmatched: 0. Germline V CDR1 and CDR2: SGHTA, FQGNSA. This CDR3 is built from 15 residues. The CDR3: CASSLASGGTDTQYF. The CDR3, as DNA: TGTGCCAGCAGCTTAGCTAGCGGGGGCACAGATACGCAGTATTTT.

The J gene is TRBJ2-2, the V gene TRBV11-2; D not resolved. Germline loops: CDR1 SGHAT, CDR2 FQNNGV. CDR3 length equals 14 residues. V lost 8 bases to trimming and J lost 0 bases, with 10 bases between them. The CDR3 loop is CASAFLSNTGELFF. The DNA of the CDR3 is TGTGCCAGCGCCTTTTTATCGAACACCGGGGAGCTGTTTTTT.

The chain links TRBV5-1 to TRBJ2-2; 7 bases align to TRBD2. J lost 4 bases, V lost 4 bases, and 13 bases had no gene match. Germline V gives CDR1 SGHRS, CDR2 YFSETQ. The CDR3 is 17 amino acids. CDR3 nucleotides: TGCGCCAGCAGCCCAACTCCTAGCGGAGGCGGCACCGGGGAGCTGTTTTTT. Encoded protein: CASSPTPSGGGTGELFF.

This chain uses TRBV7-9 with TRBJ2-5, with no clear D. Per germline, CDR1 SEHNR and CDR2 FQNEAQ (reference sequence). Deletions cut 3 bases from V and 5 bases from J, with 7 bases between. The CDR3 runs to 12 residues. The CDR3 DNA reads TGTGCCAGCAGCTTTGTAGGGGAGACCCAGTACTTC. Translating gives CASSFVGETQYF. The whole variable domain, remainder taken from reference TRBV7-9 and TRBJ2-5, is DTGVSQNPRHKITKRGQNVTFRCDPISEHNRLYWYRQTLGQGPEFLTYFQNEAQLEKSRLLSDRFSAERPKGSFSTLEIQRTEQGDSAMYLCASSFVGETQYFGPGTRLLVL.

The gene calls are TRBV19 and TRBJ2-5; 7 bases agree with TRBD1. CDR3 length: 15 amino acids. Germline V gives CDR1 LNHDA, CDR2 SQIVND (reference sequence). The V and J ends lost 4 bases and 5 bases, in that order; junction bases with no gene match: 10. The CDR3 DNA follows: TGTGCCAGTAGTAGGGACAGTGCCCCCCGGGAGACCCAGTACTTC. This encodes CASSRDSAPRETQYF.

The V and J genes are TRBV7-8 and TRBJ2-2; 9 bases map to TRBD1. V was pared by 5 bases and J by 6 bases, with 19 bases of the junction left unmatched. Germline-derived CDR1 and CDR2 are SGHVS and FQNEAQ. The CDR3 extends over 19 amino acids. CDR3 loop: CASSPRRQGVAGSSGELFF. CDR3 DNA sequence: TGTGCCAGCAGCCCTCGCAGACAGGGGGTCGCGGGTAGTTCCGGGGAGCTGTTTTTT.